Below are 18 T cell receptor beta chains sequenced from a single sample in a study of blood T cell repertoires in COVID-19. Clones were read by immunoSEQ multiplex PCR, and TCRdb kept only the in-frame ones, dropping some. Here the sample spans about 160,000 clones, 90% to 95% being singletons. The sequencing sample was made of peripheral blood. The source of these receptors is a woman aged 45 to 65 with acute or convalescent COVID-19.

The chain uses TRBV18 and TRBJ1-3; TRBD1 is a possible D gene (6 bases). Trimming stripped 3 bases from V and 3 bases from J, with 15 bases between. The germline CDR1 and CDR2 sequences are KGHSH and LQKENI. The CDR3 is 16 residues long. CDR3 amino acids: CASSPRKNRVGNTIYF. In DNA form, the CDR3 reads TGTGCCAGCTCACCTCGGAAGAACAGGGTTGGAAACACCATATATTTT.

This clone was detected only once. The chain employs TRBV7-2 and TRBJ2-7; 7 bases align to TRBD1. This CDR3 contains 15 residues. The V and J ends lost 2 bases and 3 bases, in that order; junction bases with no gene match: 7. Germline loops: CDR1 SGHTA, CDR2 FQGNSA. CDR3 coding DNA: TGTGCCAGCAGCTTATCGGGACAGACCGGCTACGAGCAGTACTTC. It is translated as CASSLSGQTGYEQYF.

The chain combines TRBV7-9 with TRBJ1-2, with 11 bases identical to TRBD1. The CDR3 is 16 amino acids. V shed 1 base, J shed 4 bases, and the junction held 5 bases outside the gene matches. The germline gives CDR1 SEHNR, CDR2 FQNEAQ (reference sequence). CDR3 nucleotides: TGTGCCAGCAGCTTAGGGACAGGGGGCTTTGGCTATGGCTACACCTTC. Amino acids: CASSLGTGGFGYGYTF.

The rearrangement joins TRBV11-2 to TRBJ1-1; D gene unclear. Germline assignment: CDR1 SGHAT and CDR2 FQNNGV. With 6 bases removed from V and 5 bases from J, the gap between germline ends came to 13 bases. This CDR3 spans 13 amino acids. The CDR3 region is CASRGGRVTEAFF. CDR3 DNA sequence: TGTGCCAGCAGAGGAGGGAGGGTAACTGAAGCTTTCTTT. Together with reference TRBV11-2 and TRBJ1-1, the CDR3 gives the full variable domain: EAGVAQSPRYKIIEKRQSVAFWCNPISGHATLYWYQQILGQGPKLLIQFQNNGVVDDSQLPKDRFSAERLKGVDSTLKIQPAKLEDSAVYLCASRGGRVTEAFFGQGTRLTVV.

J is TRBJ2-1 and V is TRBV10-2; TRBD2 agrees at 9 bases. Per germline, CDR1 WSHSY and CDR2 SAAADI. V shed 0 bases and J 10 bases; nucleotides not matched to a gene: 7. CDR3 size: 15 residues. DNA of the CDR3: TGCGCCAGCAGTGAGTCCGCGCGGGGGGGCGGGGAGCAGTTCTTC. It specifies CASSESARGGGEQFF.

The gene calls are TRBV4-3 and TRBJ2-7; the match to TRBD1 covers 7 bases. This CDR3 comprises 13 residues. V gave up 0 bases and J gave up 11 bases; unmatched junction bases: 7. In germline, CDR1 is LGHNA, CDR2 YSLEER. CDR3 in DNA: TGCGCCAGCAGCCAAGACGCAGGGGGTTTGGAGTACTTC. Its protein is CASSQDAGGLEYF.

The CDR3 spells CASSSLLSEIRTDTQYF. DNA of the CDR3: TGTGCCAGCAGCTCACTACTCTCTGAAATCCGCACAGATACGCAGTATTTT. The J gene is TRBJ2-3, the V gene TRBV7-8; no clear D gene. Germline CDR1 is SGHVS and CDR2 is FQNEAQ. The CDR3 length is 17 residues. Trimming cost V 4 bases and J 1 base, with 18 bases left between them.

The rearrangement links TRBV5-4 to TRBJ2-1; 8 positions match TRBD2. The CDR3 runs to 17 residues. Trimming cost V 5 bases and J 9 bases; bases outside gene matches: 19. The germline CDR1 and CDR2 sequences are SGHNT and YYREEE (reference sequence). CDR3 in DNA: TGTGCCAGCAGTTTTGGATATGGGACTAGTTCCGTCGGTGAGCAGTTCTTC. This codes for CASSFGYGTSSVGEQFF.

The chain has TRBV2 and TRBJ1-2; 10 bases align to TRBD1. Germline trimming cut 3 bases from V and 3 bases from J; bases unmatched to any gene: 1. Germline CDR1 is SNHLY and CDR2 is FYNNEI. This CDR3 is built from 14 residues. This CDR3 reads CASSETGGDYGYTF. The CDR3 coding sequence is TGTGCCAGCAGTGAGACAGGGGGCGACTATGGCTACACCTTC.

This sequence joins TRBV5-1 and TRBJ1-1; D might be TRBD1 (5 bases). This CDR3 has 14 amino acids. Germline CDR1 SGHRS, CDR2 YFSETQ. V gave up 1 base and J gave up 1 base, with 8 bases separating them. CDR3 nucleotide sequence: TGCGCCAGCAGCTTGACAGGAACGAACACTGAAGCTTTCTTT. Translated: CASSLTGTNTEAFF.

V usage is TRBV7-6 and J usage is TRBJ2-7; D is possibly TRBD2 (5 bases). V shed 5 bases and J shed 3 bases, with 26 bases lying between them. CDR1 is SGHVS and CDR2 is FNYEAQ in the germline V gene. The CDR3 is made up of 18 amino acids. CDR3 region: CASSPARVVAGFIYEQYF. The CDR3 DNA follows: TGTGCCAGCAGCCCAGCTAGGGTCGTCGCGGGTTTTATCTACGAGCAGTACTTC.

This rearrangement joins TRBV7-8 to TRBJ1-1; D possibly corresponds to TRBD1 (6 bases). CDR1 is SGHVS, CDR2 FQNEAQ, per germline. Trimming removed 1 base from V and 8 bases from J, with 11 bases in between. CDR3 size: 13 residues. DNA for the CDR3: TGTGCCAGCAGCTTAGAGGACAGCCAAGAAGCTTTCTTT. This gives the protein CASSLEDSQEAFF.

This clone appeared a single time. This sequence joins TRBV19 and TRBJ1-1; a weak D match, TRBD1 (5 bases). The V gene's germline CDR1 is LNHDA and CDR2 SQIVND (reference sequence). The CDR3 is 13 amino acids. V lost 3 bases and J lost 6, with 11 bases in between. CDR3 sequence (DNA): TGTGCCAGTAGTATCCGGGGGTGGGCTGAAGCTTTCTTT. It specifies CASSIRGWAEAFF.

The chain has TRBV25-1 and TRBJ2-1; 9 bases are a match to TRBD1. The CDR3 runs 16 residues. J gave up 4 bases and V 3 bases, and 7 bases lay outside the gene matches. Germline CDR1 and CDR2: MGHDK and SYGVNS. CDR3 amino acids: CASSDATGGAYNEQFF. The CDR3 bases are TGTGCCAGCAGTGATGCTACAGGGGGCGCTTACAATGAGCAGTTCTTC.

This chain joins TRBV5-1 and TRBJ2-1; 7 bases map to TRBD1. Per the germline V gene, CDR1 is SGHRS and CDR2 is YFSETQ. Trimming at V came to 4 bases and at J to 5 bases, leaving 15 bases not matched to a gene. The CDR3 is 17 amino acids. DNA of the CDR3: TGCGCCAGCAGCCTCCTGATGACAGGGAGTGGCCACAATGAGCAGTTCTTC. Translating gives CASSLLMTGSGHNEQFF.

The V gene is TRBV19, the J gene TRBJ2-5; D might be TRBD1 (7 bases). CDR3 length: 15 residues. Germline V gene data show CDR1 as LNHDA and CDR2 as SQIVND (reference sequence). Trimming cost V 3 bases and J 9 bases, with 20 bases left between them. The DNA of the CDR3 is TGTGCCAGTAGTATCGGGCGGGGACAGCGAGGGTCCCAGTACTTC. This encodes CASSIGRGQRGSQYF.

The chain has TRBV5-4 and TRBJ1-2; 7 positions match TRBD1. In germline, CDR1 is SGHNT, CDR2 YYREEE (reference sequence). The CDR3 covers 15 residues. V shed 0 bases, J shed 8 bases, and the junction held 10 bases outside the gene matches. The CDR3 sequence is CASSLAEGASGGYTF. CDR3 DNA: TGTGCCAGCAGCTTGGCGGAGGGGGCATCAGGAGGCTACACCTTC. The full variable domain, with the rest looked up from reference TRBV5-4 and TRBJ1-2, is ETGVTQSPTHLIKTRGQQVTLRCSSQSGHNTVSWYQQALGQGPQFIFQYYREEENGRGNFPPRFSGLQFPNYSSELNVNALELDDSALYLCASSLAEGASGGYTFGSGTRLTVV.

The rearrangement links TRBV15 to TRBJ2-5; the match to TRBD2 covers 9 bases. Germline trimming cut 2 bases from V and 4 bases from J; bases unmatched to any gene: 8. The CDR3 has 16 residues. Looked up from germline, CDR1 is LNHNV and CDR2 is YYDKDF (reference sequence). The CDR3 sequence: CATSRKPGLARETQYF. The DNA for the CDR3 is TGTGCCACCAGCAGAAAACCGGGACTAGCTAGAGAGACCCAGTACTTC.